This T cell receptor (beta chain) was captured by sequencing in a study of shared clonotypes between healthy human individuals. Details on this clone: Its antigen is currently unknown.

None of the donors, who were healthy HIV-negative adults, had recently had acute infections or vaccinations. Whole-study results and caveats: The generation probabilities recorded for non-shared clonotypes fell below those of clonotypes shared by all four donors.

In the original processing: ImmunoSEQ output lacked quality scores and full-length reads, limiting matched filtering. The table came from immunoSEQ multiplex PCR; TCRdb's copy has only in-frame clones and leaves some out. That table is the source of V, J and clone size, and D and trimming were worked out from the DNA. The sample records about 2.3 million clones, more than 85% being singletons. Germline V gene lookup returns CDR1 MDHEN and CDR2 SYDVKM. V lost 4 bases to trimming and J lost 6 bases; unmatched junction nucleotides: 12. The CDR3 is made up of 16 amino acids. The sample comprised naive CD4+ T cells from PBMCs. Stated subset: CD45RA+ positively selected. The J gene is TRBJ2-3, the V gene TRBV28; 8 bases fit TRBD2. The TCR originated in a man younger than 30 in good health. Some clones in this sample may be carry-over from other donors' samples. The chain's CDR3 is CASSYPAGGGRDTQYF. CDR3 nucleotide sequence: TGTGCCAGCAGTTACCCTGCGGGAGGAGGAAGGGATACGCAGTATTTT.